These T cell receptor beta chains were read from a single sample in a study of blood T cells in healthy people across ages. TCRdb reprocessed the 5' RACE reads with MiXCR, giving one entry per CDR3 protein. The data contain roughly 800,000 distinct CDR3 sequences, just under 25% of them singletons. These data also formed part of another study, on T cells of mothers and their children.

The sequenced sample was blood. The receptor source for this set is a boy aged 10-17 years in good health. Each CDR3 is given with its conserved first and last residue. A D gene is named only where the DNA matches it firmly. Clone size is stated in some rows and not others, as once, few, many or a class when expanded.

few	TRBD1	TRBV7-2	TRBJ1-2	CASSLDGQGNYGYTF	TGTGCCAGCAGCCTAGACGGACAGGGGAACTATGGCTACACCTTC
few	NA	TRBV20-1	TRBJ2-5	CSAKSIQETQYF	TGCAGTGCCAAATCCATTCAGGAGACCCAGTACTTC
NA	TRBD1	TRBV5-1	TRBJ1-3	CASSLAPGTGLGNTIYF	TGCGCCAGCAGCTTGGCGCCCGGGACAGGTCTCGGAAACACCATATATTTT
few	TRBD1	TRBV12-3/TRBV12-4	TRBJ1-2	CASSLLGGGNGYTF	TGTGCCAGCAGTTTGTTGGGAGGGGGCAATGGCTACACCTTC
once	NA	TRBV6-1	TRBJ2-4	CASSVKDIQYF	TGTGCCAGCAGTGTCAAGGACATTCAGTACTTC
NA	TRBD1	TRBV5-6	TRBJ2-7	CASSLGQGALEQYF	TGTGCCAGCAGCTTGGGACAGGGTGCTCTCGAGCAGTACTTC
NA	NA	TRBV7-2	TRBJ2-3	CASSSDWYTDTQYF	TGTGCCAGCAGCTCGGACTGGTACACAGATACGCAGTATTTT
NA	NA	TRBV7-8	TRBJ2-5	CASSLKVATPWETQYF	TGTGCCAGCAGCTTAAAGGTGGCGACTCCCTGGGAGACCCAGTACTTC
NA	NA	TRBV10-3	TRBJ1-1	CATNREVMNTEAFF	TGTGCCACGAACAGGGAAGTGATGAACACTGAAGCTTTCTTT
NA	NA	TRBV27	TRBJ1-2	CASKRAGNYGYTF	TGTGCCAGCAAACGGGCAGGGAACTATGGCTACACCTTC
few	NA	TRBV20-1	TRBJ2-5	CSITFRGTQYF	TGCAGCATCACTTTCCGGGGGACCCAGTACTTC
few	NA	TRBV20-1	TRBJ1-2	CSASVSSGDYGYTF	TGCAGTGCTAGTGTGAGTTCCGGGGACTATGGCTACACCTTC
few	NA	TRBV29-1	TRBJ2-7	CSVEKGHEQYF	TGCAGCGTTGAAAAGGGGCACGAGCAGTACTTC
few	NA	TRBV7-2	TRBJ1-4	CASSLMGGNEKLFF	TGTGCCAGCAGCTTAATGGGGGGTAATGAAAAACTGTTTTTT
few	NA	TRBV11-2	TRBJ2-3	CASSIQRTSADTQYF	TGTGCCAGCAGTATACAGAGGACCAGCGCAGATACGCAGTATTTT
NA	NA	TRBV29-1	TRBJ1-2	CSVEGAGNYGYTF	TGCAGCGTTGAAGGTGCAGGGAACTATGGCTACACCTTC
NA	NA	TRBV4-1	TRBJ1-1	CASSQGVTEAFF	TGCGCCAGCAGCCAGGGGGTGACTGAAGCTTTCTTT
NA	TRBD1	TRBV5-1	TRBJ1-1	CASSLGTGTGEPNTEAFF	TGCGCCAGCAGCTTGGGGACCGGGACAGGGGAACCGAACACTGAAGCTTTCTTT
NA	NA	TRBV9	TRBJ2-1	CASSVSTVLFF	TGTGCCAGCAGCGTATCGACAGTCCTGTTCTTC
few	NA	TRBV25-1	TRBJ1-1	CASRTRAEAFF	TGTGCCAGCAGAACCAGAGCTGAAGCTTTCTTT
NA	TRBD2	TRBV28	TRBJ2-1	CASSLALAENNEQFF	TGTGCCAGCAGTTTGGCCCTAGCGGAAAACAATGAGCAGTTCTTC
NA	NA	TRBV21-1	TRBJ1-2	CASSKVKGAFAGYTF	TGTGCCAGCAGCAAGGTTAAGGGGGCGTTCGCCGGCTACACCTTC
NA	TRBD1	TRBV11-2	TRBJ1-5	CASSLDGTGSQPQHF	TGTGCCAGCAGCTTAGACGGGACAGGGAGCCAGCCCCAGCATTTT
few	TRBD2	TRBV3-1	TRBJ2-5	CASSLREGRETQYF	TGTGCCAGCAGCCTTCGGGAGGGCCGGGAGACCCAGTACTTC
NA	NA	TRBV6-6	TRBJ1-4	CASSSGREALEKLFF	TGTGCCAGCAGTTCTGGACGGGAAGCGCTTGAAAAACTGTTTTTT
few	TRBD1	TRBV15	TRBJ2-2	CATSATGVTGELFF	TGTGCCACCAGTGCGACAGGGGTAACCGGGGAGCTGTTTTTT
NA	NA	TRBV7-8	TRBJ2-3	CASRLVGAISTDTQYF	TGTGCCAGCCGTCTAGTGGGCGCTATTAGCACAGATACGCAGTATTTT
NA	TRBD1	TRBV7-2	TRBJ1-1	CASSRWTGQAEAFF	TGTGCCAGCAGCCGCTGGACAGGTCAAGCTGAAGCTTTCTTT
NA	TRBD2	TRBV7-7	TRBJ2-2	CASSLEVAGAGELFF	TGTGCTAGCAGCTTAGAGGTAGCGGGAGCCGGGGAGCTGTTTTTT
NA	NA	TRBV12-5	TRBJ2-7	CASGYNEQYF	TGTGCTAGTGGTTACAACGAGCAGTACTTC
NA	NA	TRBV29-1	TRBJ1-1	CSVEELPRGRNTEAFF	TGCAGCGTTGAAGAGTTGCCTCGGGGACGGAACACTGAAGCTTTCTTT
NA	NA	TRBV5-1	TRBJ2-1	CASSLDRANEQFF	TGCGCCAGCAGCTTGGACAGAGCCAATGAGCAGTTCTTC
NA	NA	TRBV20-1	TRBJ1-1	CSAHRDTEAFF	TGCAGTGCCCACAGGGACACTGAAGCTTTCTTT
NA	NA	TRBV2	TRBJ1-1	CASSVSKNTEAFF	TGTGCCAGCAGTGTTTCAAAGAACACTGAAGCTTTCTTT
few	NA	TRBV6-1	TRBJ2-5	CASSIEPQETQYF	TGTGCCAGCAGTATTGAGCCCCAAGAGACCCAGTACTTC
NA	NA	TRBV27	TRBJ1-6	CASSFQRSGRGGSPLHF	TGTGCCAGCAGTTTCCAGAGGTCGGGAAGGGGTGGATCACCCCTCCACTTT
NA	NA	TRBV6-5	TRBJ1-4	CASSYDNVRANEKLFF	TGTGCCAGCAGTTATGATAATGTCAGAGCTAATGAAAAACTGTTTTTT
few	NA	TRBV28	TRBJ2-5	CASRPPGKQETQYF	TGTGCCAGCAGACCCCCGGGAAAACAAGAGACCCAGTACTTC
NA	NA	TRBV6-4	TRBJ1-3	CASSERQRAGNTIYF	TGTGCCAGCAGTGAAAGACAACGAGCAGGAAACACCATATATTTT
NA	NA	TRBV7-3	TRBJ2-5	CASSLKGSQETQYF	TGTGCCAGCAGCTTAAAGGGGTCCCAAGAGACCCAGTACTTC
few	TRBD2	TRBV4-1	TRBJ2-1	CASSQPGLAENEQFF	TGCGCCAGCAGCCAGCCGGGACTAGCGGAAAATGAGCAGTTCTTC
NA	NA	TRBV11-2	TRBJ1-4	CASSFAGGEKLFF	TGTGCCAGCAGCTTTGCGGGGGGCGAAAAACTGTTTTTT
NA	TRBD1	TRBV7-3	TRBJ2-1	CASSFTGTGDNEQFF	TGTGCCAGCAGCTTTACCGGGACAGGGGACAATGAGCAGTTCTTC
few	NA	TRBV20-1	TRBJ2-7	CSARIGDYEQYF	TGCAGTGCTAGAATAGGAGATTACGAGCAGTACTTC
NA	NA	TRBV5-1	TRBJ2-1	CASSFAAHNEQFF	TGCGCCAGCAGCTTTGCCGCTCACAATGAGCAGTTCTTC
NA	NA	TRBV20-1	TRBJ1-2	CSAFRGSNYGYTF	TGCAGTGCTTTTAGGGGGAGTAACTATGGCTACACCTTC
NA	TRBD2	TRBV6-1	TRBJ2-7	CASRASGGKYEQYF	TGTGCCAGCAGAGCTAGCGGGGGGAAATACGAGCAGTACTTC
NA	TRBD1	TRBV5-5	TRBJ1-2	CASSYGGGKGYGYTF	TGTGCCAGCAGCTATGGAGGGGGCAAGGGGTATGGCTACACCTTC
NA	NA	TRBV6-6	TRBJ2-2	CASSYVGGGDTGELFF	TGTGCCAGCAGTTACGTGGGAGGGGGAGACACCGGGGAGCTGTTTTTT
NA	TRBD2	TRBV7-9	TRBJ2-3	CASSLWVAGVADAQYF	TGTGCCAGCAGCTTATGGGTAGCGGGAGTGGCAGATGCGCAGTATTTT
few	TRBD1	TRBV20-1	TRBJ2-7	CSVTSGRGTYEQYF	TGCAGTGTCACGTCGGGCAGGGGGACCTACGAGCAGTACTTC
few	NA	TRBV11-2	TRBJ2-1	CASSLERGSVYNEQFF	TGTGCCAGCAGCTTAGAGCGTGGGAGTGTATACAATGAGCAGTTCTTC
NA	TRBD2	TRBV12-3/TRBV12-4	TRBJ2-5	CASSYLTGGLLETQYF	TGTGCCAGCAGTTATTTAACGGGGGGGCTTTTAGAGACCCAGTACTTC
once	NA	TRBV4-3	TRBJ2-3	CASSQAILTDTQYF	TGCGCCAGCAGCCAAGCGATACTCACAGATACGCAGTATTTT
NA	NA	TRBV2	TRBJ2-5	CASRSGLAETQYF	TGTGCCAGCAGGAGCGGGCTCGCGGAGACCCAGTACTTC
few	TRBD2	TRBV7-9	TRBJ2-1	CASSARLAGGSGEQFF	TGTGCCAGCAGCGCCCGACTAGCGGGGGGGTCGGGCGAGCAGTTCTTC
few	NA	TRBV7-8	TRBJ1-4	CASSFKRWGEKLFF	TGTGCCAGCAGCTTTAAACGGTGGGGTGAAAAACTGTTTTTT